The entry below gives a single T cell receptor (beta chain) sequence along with its context. As yet, its antigen is unknown. A clone one base away is much larger, so this may be a read error. The record originates from a study of type 1 regulatory T cells. Study-level background: An in vitro protocol generated T-allo10, a Tr1-enriched, alloantigen-specific CD4 T cell product.

A single record per CDR3 protein comes from TCRdb applying MiXCR to the reads. This table holds about 42,000 distinct CDR3 sequences, 12% found once. The CDR3 has 14 residues. The germline V gene has CDR1 SGHTA and CDR2 FQGNSA. This clonotype was obtained from a human donor in good health. This rearrangement joins TRBV7-2 to TRBJ1-3; maybe TRBD1 (5 bases). Sequenced material: cultured non-Tr1 T cells, either the whole culture or a sorted T cell fraction (not recorded which). In DNA, the CDR3 is TGTGCCAACAGCTTCACCGGGGACGGAAACACCATATATTTT. Its protein product is CANSFTGDGNTIYF.